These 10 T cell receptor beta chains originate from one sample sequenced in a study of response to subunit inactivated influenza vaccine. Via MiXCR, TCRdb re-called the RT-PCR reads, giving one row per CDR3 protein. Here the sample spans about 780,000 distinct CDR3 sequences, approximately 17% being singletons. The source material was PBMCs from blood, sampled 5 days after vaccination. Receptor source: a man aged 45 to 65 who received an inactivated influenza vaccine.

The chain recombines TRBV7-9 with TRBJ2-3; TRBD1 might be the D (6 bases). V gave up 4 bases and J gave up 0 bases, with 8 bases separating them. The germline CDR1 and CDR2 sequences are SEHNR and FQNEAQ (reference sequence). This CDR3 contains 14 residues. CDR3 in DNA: TGTGCCAGCAGCTGGGACACCAGCACAGATACGCAGTATTTT. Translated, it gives CASSWDTSTDTQYF.

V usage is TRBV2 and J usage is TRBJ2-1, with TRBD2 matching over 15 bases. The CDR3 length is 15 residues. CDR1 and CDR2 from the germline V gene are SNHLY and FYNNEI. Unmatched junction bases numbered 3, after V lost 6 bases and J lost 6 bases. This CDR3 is CASRGTSGRFNEQFF. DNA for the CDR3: TGTGCCAGCAGGGGGACTAGCGGGAGGTTCAATGAGCAGTTCTTC.

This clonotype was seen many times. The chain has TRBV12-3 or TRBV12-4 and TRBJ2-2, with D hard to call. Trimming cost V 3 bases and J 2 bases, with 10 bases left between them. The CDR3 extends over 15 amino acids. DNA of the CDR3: TGTGCCAGCAGTTTTAGACACCTAAACACCGGGGAGCTGTTTTTT. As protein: CASSFRHLNTGELFF.

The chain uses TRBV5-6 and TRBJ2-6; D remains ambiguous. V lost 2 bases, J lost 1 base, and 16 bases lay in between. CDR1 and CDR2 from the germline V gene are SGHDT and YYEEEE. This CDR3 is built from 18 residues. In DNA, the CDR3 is TGTGCCAGCAGCTTCTTTCGGACCCCCATTTCTGGGGCCAACGTCCTGACTTTC. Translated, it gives CASSFFRTPISGANVLTF.

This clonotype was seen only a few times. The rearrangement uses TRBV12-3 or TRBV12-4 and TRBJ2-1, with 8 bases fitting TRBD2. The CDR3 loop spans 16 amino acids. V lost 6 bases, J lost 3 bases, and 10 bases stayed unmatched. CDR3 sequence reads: CASSQQRGGVYNEQFF. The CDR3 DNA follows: TGTGCCAGCAGCCAACAACGGGGGGGCGTCTACAATGAGCAGTTCTTC.

CDR3 coding DNA: TGTGCCAGCAGCACCCGTGTAGGGGCAGCTCAGCCCCAGCATTTT. Its protein is CASSTRVGAAQPQHF. This chain links TRBV5-5 with TRBJ1-5, with D possibly being TRBD1 (5 bases). This CDR3 region has 15 residues. Deletions cut 4 bases from V and 6 bases from J, with 17 bases between. From germline, CDR1 is SGHKS and CDR2 YYEKEE (reference sequence).

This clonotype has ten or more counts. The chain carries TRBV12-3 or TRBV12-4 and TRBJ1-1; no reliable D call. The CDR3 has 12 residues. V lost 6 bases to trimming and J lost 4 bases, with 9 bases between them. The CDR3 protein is CASSPGSTEAFF. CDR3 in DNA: TGTGCCAGCAGCCCGGGGTCCACTGAAGCTTTCTTT.

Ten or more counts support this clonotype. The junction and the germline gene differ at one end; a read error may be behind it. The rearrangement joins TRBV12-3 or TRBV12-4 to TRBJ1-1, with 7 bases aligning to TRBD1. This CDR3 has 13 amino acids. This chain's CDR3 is CASRTGMNTEAFF. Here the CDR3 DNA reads TGCGCCAGCAGGACAGGAATGAACACTGAAGCTTTCTTT.

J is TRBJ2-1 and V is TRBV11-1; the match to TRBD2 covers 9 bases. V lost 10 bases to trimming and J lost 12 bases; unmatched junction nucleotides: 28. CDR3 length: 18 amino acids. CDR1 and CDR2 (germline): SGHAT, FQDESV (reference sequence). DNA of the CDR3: TGTGCCACCTCTATATCGGGCGGGAGGGCCTCATCAATGATATGGCAGTTCTTC. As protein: CATSISGGRASSMIWQFF.

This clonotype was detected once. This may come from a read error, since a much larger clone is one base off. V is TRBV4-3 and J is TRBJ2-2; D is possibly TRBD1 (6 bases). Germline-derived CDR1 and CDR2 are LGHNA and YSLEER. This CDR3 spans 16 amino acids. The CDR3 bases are TGCGCCAGCAGCCAAGACCACAGGGCTAACACCGGGGAGCCGTTTTTT. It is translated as CASSQDHRANTGEPFF.